This T cell receptor beta chain was observed in a study of T-cell memory formation after mild COVID-19. The wider study: TCR clusters showed largely donor specificity. Study-wide findings and caveats: Second-wave clones with a day 37 peak had unconfirmed SARS-CoV-2 specificity.

5'RACE with constant-segment primers yielded barcoded, UMI-tagged TCR alpha and TCR beta cDNA libraries. TCRdb passed the 5' RACE reads through MiXCR, listing each CDR3 protein once. The sample has roughly 200,000 distinct CDR3 sequences; about 17% are singletons. This CDR3 is built from 16 residues. Trimming took off 5 bases at V and 1 base at J, with 14 bases between the two ends. Germline loops: CDR1 SGHTA, CDR2 FQGNSA. This clonotype was observed a handful of times. The antigen remains unidentified. The sequencing sample was made of PBMCs or a T cell subset sorted from them (not recorded which). The source of this sequence is an adult woman who had mild COVID-19 (a few samples of this study predate the infection). Cell type and time point are not known. This chain links TRBV7-2 with TRBJ2-2; weak D call: TRBD1 (5 bases). CDR3 amino acids: CASSPLGHENTGELFF. Written as DNA, the CDR3 is TGTGCCAGCAGCCCCCTGGGGCACGAGAACACCGGGGAGCTGTTTTTT.